The clone carrying this T cell receptor beta chain was found once. The entry originates in a study of blood T cell repertoires in COVID-19. On the study more broadly: COVID-19 samples, acute and convalescent, were from the United States, Italy and Spain.

The CDR3 contains 14 residues. The V and J ends lost 3 bases and 0 bases respectively, with 7 bases between them. Germline CDR1 reads SGDLS; CDR2 reads YYNGEE. TCRdb's table, derived via immunoSEQ multiplex PCR, lists solely in-frame clones and lacks some. The sample records under 200,000 clones, 80% being singletons. What was sequenced was peripheral blood. The clonotype comes from a man between 65 and 85 years old with active or convalescent COVID-19. The chain carries TRBV9 and TRBJ1-3; D remains unclear. In DNA, the CDR3 is TGTGCCAGCAGCGGCCGGTACTCTGGAAACACCATATATTTT. It codes for CASSGRYSGNTIYF.